The present T cell receptor beta chain was sequenced within a study of blood T cell repertoires in COVID-19. Study details: Donors in the United States, Italy and Spain gave samples during acute or convalescent COVID-19. The analysed material was cDNA or gDNA that came from T cells, B-cell-depleted T cells, or PBMCs.

In the study's own analysis: For nucleated cells, counts were estimated from reference gene primer amplification. Only in-frame clones appear in the TCRdb table, and some are missing; sequencing was by immunoSEQ multiplex PCR. V, J and clone size reflect that table, while D and trimming were determined from the DNA. Of 130,000 or so clones listed, approximately 90% were seen once; the top ten hold about 2%. The CDR3 sequence is 16 residues long. Unmatched junction bases numbered 6, after V lost 4 bases and J lost 4 bases. Germline V gives CDR1 SGHRS, CDR2 YFSETQ. The sequencing sample was made of peripheral blood. This chain joins TRBV5-1 and TRBJ1-3; the match to TRBD1 covers 12 bases. The receptor comes from a man between 65 and 85 years old with active COVID-19. CDR3 nucleotides: TGCGCCAGCAGCCGGGACAGGGGGCTGGAAGGAAACACCATATATTTT. It is translated as CASSRDRGLEGNTIYF.